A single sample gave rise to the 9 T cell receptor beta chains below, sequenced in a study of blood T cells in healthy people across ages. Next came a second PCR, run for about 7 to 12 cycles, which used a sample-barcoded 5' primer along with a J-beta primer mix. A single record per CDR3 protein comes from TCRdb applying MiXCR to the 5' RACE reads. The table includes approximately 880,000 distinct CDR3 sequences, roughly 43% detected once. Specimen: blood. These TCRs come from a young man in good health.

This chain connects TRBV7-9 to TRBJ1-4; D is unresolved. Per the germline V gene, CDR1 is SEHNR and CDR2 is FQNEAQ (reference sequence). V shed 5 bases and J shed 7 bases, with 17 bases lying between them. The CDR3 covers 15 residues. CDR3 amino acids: CASSPPAAYTEKLFF. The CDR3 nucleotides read TGTGCCAGCAGCCCCCCTGCGGCATATACTGAAAAACTGTTTTTT.

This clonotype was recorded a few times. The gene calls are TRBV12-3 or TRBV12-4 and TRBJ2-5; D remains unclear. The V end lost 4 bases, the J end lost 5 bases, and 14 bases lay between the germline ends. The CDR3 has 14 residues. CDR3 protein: CASSYGLGLETQYF. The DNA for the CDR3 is TGTGCCAGCAGTTACGGGCTGGGGTTGGAGACCCAGTACTTC.

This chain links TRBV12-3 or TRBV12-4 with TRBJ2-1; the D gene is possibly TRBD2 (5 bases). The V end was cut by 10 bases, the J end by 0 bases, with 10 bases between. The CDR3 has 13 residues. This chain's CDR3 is CAIPRGSYNEQFF. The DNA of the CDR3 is TGTGCCATCCCCCGGGGCTCCTACAATGAGCAGTTCTTC.

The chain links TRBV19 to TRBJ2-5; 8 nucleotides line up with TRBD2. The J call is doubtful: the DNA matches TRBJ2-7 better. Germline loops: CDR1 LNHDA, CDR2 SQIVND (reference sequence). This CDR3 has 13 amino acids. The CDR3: CASSARLAREQYF. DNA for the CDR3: TGTGCCAGTAGTGCCAGACTAGCGCGCGAGCAGTACTTC.

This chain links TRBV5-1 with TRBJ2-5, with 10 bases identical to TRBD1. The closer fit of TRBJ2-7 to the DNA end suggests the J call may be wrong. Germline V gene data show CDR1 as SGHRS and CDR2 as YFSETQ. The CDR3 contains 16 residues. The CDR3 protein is CASSLDAGTGANEQYF. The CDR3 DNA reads TGCGCCAGCAGCTTGGATGCCGGGACAGGGGCGAACGAGCAGTACTTC.

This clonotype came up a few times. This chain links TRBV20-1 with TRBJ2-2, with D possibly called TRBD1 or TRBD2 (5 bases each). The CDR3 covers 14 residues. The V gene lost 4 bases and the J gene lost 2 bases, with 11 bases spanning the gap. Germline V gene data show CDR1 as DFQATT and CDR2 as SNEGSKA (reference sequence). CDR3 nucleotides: TGCAGTGCTATGGGGGACCTAAACACCGGGGAGCTGTTTTTT. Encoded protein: CSAMGDLNTGELFF.

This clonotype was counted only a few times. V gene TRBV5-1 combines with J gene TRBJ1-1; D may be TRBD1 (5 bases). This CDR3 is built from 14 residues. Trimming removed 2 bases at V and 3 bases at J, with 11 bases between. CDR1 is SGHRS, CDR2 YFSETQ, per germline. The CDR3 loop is CASSLSGRDTEAFF. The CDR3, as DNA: TGCGCCAGCAGCTTATCGGGGCGCGACACTGAAGCTTTCTTT.

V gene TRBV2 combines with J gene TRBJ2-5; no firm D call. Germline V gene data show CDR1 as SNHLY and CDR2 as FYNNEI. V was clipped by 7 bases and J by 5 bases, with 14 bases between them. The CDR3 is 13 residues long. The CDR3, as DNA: TGTGCCAGCATGAAGGGCAGGTGGGAGACCCAGTACTTC. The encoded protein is CASMKGRWETQYF.

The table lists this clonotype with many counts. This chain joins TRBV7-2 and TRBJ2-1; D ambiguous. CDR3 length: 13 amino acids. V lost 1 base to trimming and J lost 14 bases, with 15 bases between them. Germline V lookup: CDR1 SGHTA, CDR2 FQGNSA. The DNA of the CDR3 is TGTGCCAGCAGCTTAGGACCAGCCGGTATGAAGTTCTTC. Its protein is CASSLGPAGMKFF.